This is a list of T cell receptor beta chains from one sample in a study of cytomegalovirus exposure and HLA in healthy donors. Profiling relied on immunoSEQ multiplex PCR, and the TCRdb table lists in-frame clones only, not all of them. This sample has 250,000 to 350,000 clones, with about four fifths found just once. Source material: PBMCs. The receptors were sampled from a girl aged 2 to 9 in good health and CMV-seronegative. The CDR3 runs from the conserved cysteine through the conserved F or W. The D gene is left open where the match is weak.

J: TRBJ2-5
V: TRBV5-1
D: TRBD2
CDR3: CASSLGLAEMKTQYF

J: TRBJ1-1
V: TRBV19
D: TRBD1
CDR3: CASRRQGNAEAFF

J: .
V: TRBV13
D: .
CDR3: CASSPSHSYLRTPTYEQYF

J: TRBJ2-5
V: TRBV19
D: TRBD2
CDR3: CASSRTSGSMETQYF

J: TRBJ2-1
V: TRBV7-3
D: .
CDR3: CASSFLGLGNEQFF

J: TRBJ2-5
V: TRBV7-7
D: TRBD1
CDR3: CASSLNTGVETQYF

J: TRBJ2-7
V: TRBV30
D: .
CDR3: CAWSVGADGYEQYF

J: TRBJ2-2
V: TRBV19
D: .
CDR3: CASSLLNTGELFF

J: TRBJ2-7
V: TRBV7-3
D: .
CDR3: CASSFRDQLSYEQYF

J: TRBJ1-2
V: TRBV5-4
D: TRBD1
CDR3: CASTGNPGGSGYTF

J: TRBJ2-4
V: TRBV5-1
D: .
CDR3: CASSLVAAKNIQYF

J: TRBJ2-3
V: TRBV10-3
D: TRBD2
CDR3: CAITSGFTDTQYF

J: TRBJ2-1
V: TRBV7-9
D: .
CDR3: CASIPTTFIYNEQFF

J: TRBJ1-1
V: TRBV5-1
D: .
CDR3: CASSWGGGKNTEAFF

J: TRBJ1-1
V: TRBV6-5
D: .
CDR3: CASSYSIRETEAFF

J: TRBJ1-4
V: TRBV5-5
D: .
CDR3: CASSPPSRIQAVTDNEKLFF

J: TRBJ1-5
V: TRBV6-5
D: TRBD1
CDR3: CASRGQGSNQPQHF

J: TRBJ2-2
V: TRBV19
D: .
CDR3: CASSSGTSVTGELFF

J: TRBJ2-1
V: TRBV28
D: .
CDR3: CASSFSPEQFF

J: TRBJ2-7
V: TRBV13
D: TRBD2
CDR3: CASSASGLAVNYEQYF

J: TRBJ2-7
V: TRBV5-5
D: TRBD1
CDR3: CASRRQGFYEQYF

J: TRBJ2-1
V: TRBV28
D: TRBD2
CDR3: CASSWLRSGGEQFF